Described below is a single T cell receptor beta chain sequence and its context. These data are taken from a study of blood T cell repertoires in COVID-19. Looking at the study overall: Sites in the United States, Italy and Spain provided acute and convalescent COVID-19 samples. PBMCs, B-cell-depleted T cells, or T cells were the source of the cDNA or gDNA that made up the material.

The authors' processing: Reference gene primers were amplified, and this amplification served to estimate nucleated cell counts. Clones were read by immunoSEQ multiplex PCR, and TCRdb kept only the in-frame ones, dropping some. V and J calls and clone size follow that table, whereas D and trimming were derived from the DNA. The top ten clones hold around 1.9% of a sample with 150,000 to 200,000 clones, about 88% of them seen once. The sequenced sample consisted of peripheral blood. The clonotype was recovered from a young man who had recovered from COVID-19.

In DNA, the CDR3 is TGTGCCAGCAGTCCCGGGACAGGGGTGGAGACCCAGTACTTC. Translation: CASSPGTGVETQYF. The chain uses TRBV3-1 (or the pseudogene TRBV3-2) and TRBJ2-5; 10 nucleotides agree with TRBD1. This CDR3 is 14 amino acids long. Looked up from germline, CDR1 is LGHDT and CDR2 is YNNKEL (reference sequence). The V and J ends lost 6 bases and 5 bases, in that order; junction bases with no gene match: 6.